This entry is about one T cell receptor (beta chain). The antigen is unknown. All patients were untreated before thyroid surgery. Original data processing: Clinicopathological groups of papillary thyroid cancer showed CDR3 differences that were used to build a distant-metastasis classifier. Using MiXCR, TCRdb re-called clones from the PCR reads. It is TCRdb's table, rather than the study itself, that gives the V and J calls and clone size. Of 15,000 to 20,000 clones in the sample, 33% were seen once. The record originates from a study of metastatic and nonmetastatic thyroid tumors. Study results and limitations: In both blood and tumor samples, TCR beta diversity was reported significantly higher for malignant than benign nodules.

Looked up from germline, CDR1 is SGHRS and CDR2 is YFSETQ. Trimming pared 4 bases from V and 0 bases from J, leaving 14 bases between. The length of the CDR3 is 17 residues. This chain joins TRBV5-1 and TRBJ1-6; D might be TRBD1 (5 bases). What was sequenced was tumor tissue. The receptor's source is a male donor with papillary thyroid cancer or a benign thyroid nodule (not recorded which). Some clones in this sample may be carry-over from other donors' samples. The CDR3 nucleotides are TGCGCCAGCAGCCCCCGGGGGGGAAGCTCCTATAATTCACCCCTCCACTTT. It specifies CASSPRGGSSYNSPLHF.